The 22 T cell receptor beta chains below come from one sample, sequenced in a study of blood T cell repertoires in COVID-19. Only in-frame clones appear in the TCRdb table, and some are missing; sequencing was by immunoSEQ multiplex PCR. The repertoire has 350,000 to 500,000 clones, roughly 88% of them found once; the top ten carry 1.2% to 1.5%. Sample: PBMCs or T cells enriched from blood (not recorded which). The receptors derive from a woman under 30 who had been exposed to COVID-19.

This clone was detected only a few times. The chain is built from TRBV9 and TRBJ2-1, with D perhaps matching TRBD1 (6 bases). Deletions cut 1 base from V and 4 bases from J, with 9 bases between. The germline CDR1 and CDR2 sequences are SGDLS and YYNGEE. This CDR3 region has 14 residues. As DNA, the CDR3 is TGTGCCAGCAGCGTATCCGGACAGTACAATGAGCAGTTCTTC. It yields the protein CASSVSGQYNEQFF.

V is TRBV5-5 and J is TRBJ1-1, with D possibly being TRBD1 (6 bases). Germline V CDR1 and CDR2: SGHKS, YYEKEE (reference sequence). V dropped 3 bases and J dropped 1 base, with 19 bases sitting between them. The CDR3 contains 17 residues. The CDR3: CASSWEGTGQPNTEAFF. The CDR3 DNA sequence: TGTGCCAGCAGCTGGGAGGGGACGGGACAACCGAACACTGAAGCTTTCTTT.

The chain employs TRBV18 and TRBJ1-1, with TRBD1 identical over 7 bases. Germline V gene data show CDR1 as KGHSH and CDR2 as LQKENI. Trimming cost V 4 bases and J 2 bases; bases outside gene matches: 10. The CDR3 runs to 16 residues. The CDR3 coding sequence is TGTGCCAGCTCACGAAAACCCGGGACAGCAAACACTGAAGCTTTCTTT. Residues: CASSRKPGTANTEAFF.

The V call is TRBV5-4, the J call TRBJ1-5; 7 nucleotides agree with TRBD1. The CDR3 has 13 residues. V was pared by 4 bases and J by 6 bases, with 4 bases of the junction left unmatched. Germline CDR1 SGHNT, CDR2 YYREEE (reference sequence). The CDR3 spells CASSQGGGQPQHF. In DNA form, the CDR3 reads TGTGCCAGCAGCCAGGGGGGTGGTCAGCCCCAGCATTTT.

The chain joins TRBV25-1 to TRBJ1-2; D perhaps matches TRBD1 (5 bases). Germline V CDR1 and CDR2: MGHDK, SYGVNS. V lost 4 bases to trimming and J lost 4 bases, with 10 bases between them. This CDR3 is 13 amino acids long. The CDR3 protein is CASSGGTFYGYTF. The DNA for the CDR3 is TGTGCCAGCAGTGGTGGGACTTTCTATGGCTACACCTTC.

The chain recombines TRBV29-1 with TRBJ2-3; 14 nucleotides match TRBD2. The CDR3 is 16 amino acids. Germline V gene lookup returns CDR1 SQVTM and CDR2 ANQGSEA. V gave up 4 bases and J gave up 8 bases; unmatched junction bases: 11. The CDR3 here is CSVASGLAGVEGTQYF. CDR3 DNA: TGCAGCGTTGCCTCGGGACTAGCGGGAGTGGAAGGTACGCAGTATTTT.

This clone was recorded only once. The chain has TRBV24-1 and TRBJ1-4; the match to TRBD1 covers 9 bases. The CDR3 is 15 amino acids. V lost 4 bases and J lost 6; bases outside the gene matches: 5. CDR1 is KGHDR, CDR2 SFDVKD, per germline. The CDR3 DNA reads TGTGCCACCAGTGAACCGGGACAGGGCGATGAAAAACTGTTTTTT. It is translated as CATSEPGQGDEKLFF.

The chain links TRBV28 to TRBJ2-3; TRBD2 matches 12 bases. Per the germline V gene, CDR1 is MDHEN and CDR2 is SYDVKM. The V gene end was trimmed by 1 base and the J gene end by 12 bases; junction bases not matched to a gene: 14. This CDR3 is built from 17 residues. CDR3 in amino acids: CASSLLGSSGGAFPQYF. In nucleotides, the CDR3 is TGTGCCAGCAGTTTATTAGGTTCTAGCGGGGGGGCCTTTCCTCAGTATTTT.

J is TRBJ1-1 and V is TRBV27, with TRBD1 matching 8 bases. CDR1 MNHEY and CDR2 SMNVEV come from the germline V gene (reference sequence). J gave up 3 bases and V 5 bases, and 5 bases lay outside the gene matches. This CDR3 contains 14 residues. This chain's CDR3 is CASSGAGGHTEAFF. The CDR3 DNA follows: TGTGCCAGCAGTGGCGCAGGGGGCCACACTGAAGCTTTCTTT.

As DNA, the CDR3 is TGTGCCAGCAGCCAAGACAAGGCGGGGGGGCCCTTCGGTGGGCAGTTCTTC. Translating gives CASSQDKAGGPFGGQFF. J is TRBJ2-1 and V is TRBV4-2; 9 positions agree with TRBD2. The V and J ends lost 0 bases and 12 bases, in that order; junction bases with no gene match: 15. CDR3 size: 17 residues. Germline loops: CDR1 LGHNA, CDR2 YNFKEQ.

The genes are TRBV7-2 and TRBJ1-2; 7 nucleotides agree with TRBD1. J lost 0 bases, V lost 1 base, and 5 bases had no gene match. The CDR3 loop spans 16 amino acids. CDR1 is SGHTA, CDR2 FQGNSA, per germline. The CDR3 loop is CASSLGRDRSNYGYTF. CDR3 DNA: TGTGCCAGCAGCTTAGGCCGGGACAGATCTAACTATGGCTACACCTTC.

The chain combines TRBV19 with TRBJ2-3; D possibly corresponds to TRBD1 (7 bases). Germline V lookup: CDR1 LNHDA, CDR2 SQIVND (reference sequence). V was clipped by 6 bases and J by 3 bases, with 13 bases between them. CDR3 length: 14 residues. CDR3 in DNA: TGTGCCAGTAGGACAGGGAGGTGGACAGATACGCAGTATTTT. This sequence encodes CASRTGRWTDTQYF. Based on the CDR3 plus reference TRBV19 and TRBJ2-3, the full variable domain is DGGITQSPKYLFRKEGQNVTLSCEQNLNHDAMYWYRQDPGQGLRLIYYSQIVNDFQKGDIAEGYSVSREKKESFPLTVTSAQKNPTAFYLCASRTGRWTDTQYFGPGTRLTVL.

V and J are TRBV14 and TRBJ2-7; 8 bases align to TRBD2. V was clipped by 0 bases and J by 3 bases; unmatched bases: 7. CDR3 length: 16 amino acids. CDR1 SGHDN and CDR2 FVKESK come from the germline V gene. The CDR3 DNA reads TGTGCCAGCAGCCAAGAATTGGCTAGCGGGCTCTACGAGCAGTACTTC. This translates into CASSQELASGLYEQYF.

V usage is TRBV6-1 and J usage is TRBJ1-1, with 8 bases matching TRBD1. With V trimmed by 2 bases and J by 7 bases, 9 bases remained unmatched. Germline lookup yields CDR1 MNHNS and CDR2 SASEGT. The CDR3 is made up of 15 amino acids. CDR3: CASSERGNRGIEAFF. CDR3 DNA sequence: TGTGCCAGCAGTGAACGAGGGAACAGGGGGATTGAAGCTTTCTTT.

The genes are TRBV5-4 and TRBJ2-1; the D gene is possibly TRBD2 (5 bases). The CDR3 runs to 13 residues. V lost 5 bases, J lost 7 bases, and 13 bases lay in between. Germline CDR1 is SGHNT and CDR2 is YYREEE (reference sequence). The DNA for the CDR3 is TGTGCCAGCAGGCTAGCTCACTCTAATGAGCAGTTCTTC. It is translated as CASRLAHSNEQFF.

The chain has TRBV5-8 and TRBJ1-4, with D tentatively TRBD1 (6 bases). V was trimmed by 5 bases and J by 0 bases, leaving 20 bases between them. The V gene's germline CDR1 is SGHTS and CDR2 YDEGEE. The CDR3 is 18 residues long. In DNA, the CDR3 is TGTGCCAGCAGTTCTATCAGGGGCGCATTCGCAACTAATGAAAAACTGTTTTTT. Residues: CASSSIRGAFATNEKLFF.

This chain uses TRBV12-3 or TRBV12-4 with TRBJ1-1, with 8 nucleotides matching TRBD1. Trimming took 5 bases from V and 11 from J; bases not matched to a gene: 10. CDR3 length: 13 residues. Written as DNA, the CDR3 is TGTGCCAGCAGTCTGGGGGCAGGGGGCGAGGCTTTCTTT. Its translation is CASSLGAGGEAFF.

This clone was recorded once. CDR3 region: CATSDFGFNEQFF. In DNA, the CDR3 is TGTGCCACCAGTGATTTCGGGTTCAATGAGCAGTTCTTC. This sequence joins TRBV24-1 and TRBJ2-1; D call uncertain. The CDR3 extends over 13 amino acids. Looked up from germline, CDR1 is KGHDR and CDR2 is SFDVKD. Trimming removed 1 base from V and 6 bases from J, with 6 bases in between.

The chain recombines TRBV27 with TRBJ2-2; 8 nucleotides match TRBD2. The germline V gene has CDR1 MNHEY and CDR2 SMNVEV (reference sequence). The junction had 6 bases not matched to a gene; V was cut back by 5 bases and J by 4 bases. The CDR3 has 15 amino acids. The CDR3 is CASSPGLAPTGELFF. The CDR3 DNA is TGTGCCAGCAGTCCAGGACTAGCCCCCACCGGGGAGCTGTTTTTT.

This sequence joins TRBV7-2 and TRBJ2-1; D is uncertain. The germline V and J ends were trimmed by 1 base and 8 bases, with 12 bases remaining between them. Germline V gives CDR1 SGHTA, CDR2 FQGNSA. CDR3 size: 14 residues. CDR3 residues: CASSLGYLNYEQFF. In DNA, the CDR3 is TGTGCCAGCAGCTTAGGTTACCTGAACTATGAGCAGTTCTTC. The complete variable domain, with remaining parts taken from reference TRBV7-2 and TRBJ2-1, reads GAGVSQSPSNKVTEKGKDVELRCDPISGHTALYWYRQSLGQGLEFLIYFQGNSAPDKSGLPSDRFSAERTGGSVSTLTIQRTQQEDSAVYLCASSLGYLNYEQFFGPGTRLTVL.

The rearrangement joins TRBV2 to TRBJ1-5; 8 nucleotides match TRBD1. Germline loops: CDR1 SNHLY, CDR2 FYNNEI. This CDR3 has 14 amino acids. Losses at the gene ends were 4 bases for V and 3 bases for J; bases not matched to a gene: 2. In DNA form, the CDR3 reads TGTGCCAGCAGTGGACAGGGGATCAATCAGCCCCAGCATTTT. This translates into CASSGQGINQPQHF.

DNA for the CDR3: TGCGCCAGCAGCTGGGACAGGCCGAACACTGAAGCTTTCTTT. Protein product: CASSWDRPNTEAFF. This chain connects TRBV5-1 to TRBJ1-1; 8 positions match TRBD1. V dropped 3 bases and J dropped 1; count of bases not matched to a gene: 2. There are 14 residues in the CDR3. CDR1 is SGHRS, CDR2 YFSETQ, per germline.